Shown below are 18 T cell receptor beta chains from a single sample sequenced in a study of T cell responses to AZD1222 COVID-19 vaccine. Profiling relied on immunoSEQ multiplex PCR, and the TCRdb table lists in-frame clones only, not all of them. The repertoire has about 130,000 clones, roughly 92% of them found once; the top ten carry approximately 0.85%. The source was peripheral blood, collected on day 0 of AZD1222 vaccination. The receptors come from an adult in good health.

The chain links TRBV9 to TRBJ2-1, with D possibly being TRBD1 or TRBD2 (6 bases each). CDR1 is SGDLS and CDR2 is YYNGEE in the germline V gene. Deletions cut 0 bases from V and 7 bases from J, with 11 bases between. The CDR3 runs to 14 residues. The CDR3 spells CASSVAGALNEQFF. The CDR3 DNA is TGTGCCAGCAGCGTAGCGGGGGCCCTTAATGAGCAGTTCTTC.

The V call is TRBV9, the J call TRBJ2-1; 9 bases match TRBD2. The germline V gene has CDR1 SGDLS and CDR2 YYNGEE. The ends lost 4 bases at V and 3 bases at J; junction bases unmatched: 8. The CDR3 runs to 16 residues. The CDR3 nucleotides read TGTGCCAGCAGCTCTCCGGCTAGCGGGGTCTACAATGAGCAGTTCTTC. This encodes CASSSPASGVYNEQFF.

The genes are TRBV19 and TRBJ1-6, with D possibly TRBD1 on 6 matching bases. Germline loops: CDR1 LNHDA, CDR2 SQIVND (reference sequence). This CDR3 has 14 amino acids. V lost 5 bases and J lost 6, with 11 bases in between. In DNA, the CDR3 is TGTGCCAGTAGTCTCGGACAGAGTAATTCACCCCTCCACTTT. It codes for CASSLGQSNSPLHF.

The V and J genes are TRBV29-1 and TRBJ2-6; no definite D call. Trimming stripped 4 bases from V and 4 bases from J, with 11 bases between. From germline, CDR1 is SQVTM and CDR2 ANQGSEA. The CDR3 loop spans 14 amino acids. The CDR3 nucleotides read TGCAGCGTTGGATGGGGTTTGGGGGCCAACGTCCTGACTTTC. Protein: CSVGWGLGANVLTF.

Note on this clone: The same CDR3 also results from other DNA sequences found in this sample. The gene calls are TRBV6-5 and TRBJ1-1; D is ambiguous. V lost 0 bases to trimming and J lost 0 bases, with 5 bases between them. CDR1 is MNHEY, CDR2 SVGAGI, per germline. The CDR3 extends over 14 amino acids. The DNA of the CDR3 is TGTGCCAGCAGTTACTCAATTCTGAACACTGAAGCTTTCTTT. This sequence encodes CASSYSILNTEAFF.

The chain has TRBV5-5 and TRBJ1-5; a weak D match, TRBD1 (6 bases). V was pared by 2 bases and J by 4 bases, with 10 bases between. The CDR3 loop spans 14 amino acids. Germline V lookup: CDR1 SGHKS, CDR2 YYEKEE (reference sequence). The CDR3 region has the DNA TGTGCCAGCAGCTTAGGACAGCCGAATCAGCCCCAGCATTTT. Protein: CASSLGQPNQPQHF.

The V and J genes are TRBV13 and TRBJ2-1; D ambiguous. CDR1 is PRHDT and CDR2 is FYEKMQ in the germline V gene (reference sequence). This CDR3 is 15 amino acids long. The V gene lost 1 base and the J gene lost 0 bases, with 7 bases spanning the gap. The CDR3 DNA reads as TGTGCCAGCAGCTTAGACGGTAGCTCCTACAATGAGCAGTTCTTC. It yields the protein CASSLDGSSYNEQFF.

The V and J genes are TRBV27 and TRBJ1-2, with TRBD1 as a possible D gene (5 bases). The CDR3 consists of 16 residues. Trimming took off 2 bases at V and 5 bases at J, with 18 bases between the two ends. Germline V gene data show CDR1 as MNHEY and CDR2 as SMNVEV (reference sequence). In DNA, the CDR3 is TGTGCCAGCAGTTTAAGTCGGGGGACCTTATCGTATGGCTACACCTTC. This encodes CASSLSRGTLSYGYTF.

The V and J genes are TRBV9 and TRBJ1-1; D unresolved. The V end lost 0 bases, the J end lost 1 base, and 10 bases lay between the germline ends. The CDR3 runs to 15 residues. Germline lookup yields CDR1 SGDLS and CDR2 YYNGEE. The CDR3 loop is CASSVEQAANTEAFF. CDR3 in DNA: TGTGCCAGCAGCGTAGAGCAGGCGGCGAACACTGAAGCTTTCTTT. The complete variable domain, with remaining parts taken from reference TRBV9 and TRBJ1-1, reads DSGVTQTPKHLITATGQRVTLRCSPRSGDLSVYWYQQSLDQGLQFLIQYYNGEERAKGNILERFSAQQFPDLHSELNLSSLELGDSALYFCASSVEQAANTEAFFGQGTRLTVV.

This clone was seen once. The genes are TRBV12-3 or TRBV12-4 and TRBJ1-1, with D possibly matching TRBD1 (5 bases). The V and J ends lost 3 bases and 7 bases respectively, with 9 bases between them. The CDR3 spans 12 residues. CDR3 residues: CASSFSGLEAFF. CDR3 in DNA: TGTGCCAGCAGTTTTTCGGGACTTGAAGCTTTCTTT.

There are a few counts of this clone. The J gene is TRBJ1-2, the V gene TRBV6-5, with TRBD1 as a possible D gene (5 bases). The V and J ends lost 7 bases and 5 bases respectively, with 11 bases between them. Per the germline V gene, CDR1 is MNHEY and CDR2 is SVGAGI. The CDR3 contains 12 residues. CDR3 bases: TGTGCCAGCACAAACTCAGGGTATGGCTACACCTTC. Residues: CASTNSGYGYTF.

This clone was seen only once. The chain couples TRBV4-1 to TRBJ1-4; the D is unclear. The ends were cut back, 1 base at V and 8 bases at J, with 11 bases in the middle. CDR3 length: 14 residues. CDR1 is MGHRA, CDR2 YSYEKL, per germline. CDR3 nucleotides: TGCGCCAGCAGCCAAGGGGGTGATGGGGAAAAACTGTTTTTT. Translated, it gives CASSQGGDGEKLFF.

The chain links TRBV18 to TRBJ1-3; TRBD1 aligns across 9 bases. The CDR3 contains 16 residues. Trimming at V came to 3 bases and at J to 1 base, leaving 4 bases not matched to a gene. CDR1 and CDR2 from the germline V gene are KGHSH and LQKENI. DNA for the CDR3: TGTGCCAGCTCACCGGGGACAGGGCGGTCTGGAAACACCATATATTTT. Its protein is CASSPGTGRSGNTIYF.

CDR3 in amino acids: CASSPDRGDSPLHF. The CDR3 DNA sequence: TGCGCCAGCAGCCCGGACAGGGGGGATTCACCCCTCCACTTT. The chain couples TRBV5-1 to TRBJ1-6, with 10 positions matching TRBD1. Germline assignment: CDR1 SGHRS and CDR2 YFSETQ. J was trimmed by 8 bases and V by 4 bases; bases with no gene match: 3. The CDR3 length is 14 residues.

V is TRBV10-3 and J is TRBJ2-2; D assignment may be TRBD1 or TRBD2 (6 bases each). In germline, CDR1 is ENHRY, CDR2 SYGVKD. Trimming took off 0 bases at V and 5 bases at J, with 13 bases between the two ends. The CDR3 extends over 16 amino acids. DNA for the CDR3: TGTGCCATCAGTGAGTCCTGGGGGGCCCGAACCGGGGAGCTGTTTTTT. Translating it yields CAISESWGARTGELFF.

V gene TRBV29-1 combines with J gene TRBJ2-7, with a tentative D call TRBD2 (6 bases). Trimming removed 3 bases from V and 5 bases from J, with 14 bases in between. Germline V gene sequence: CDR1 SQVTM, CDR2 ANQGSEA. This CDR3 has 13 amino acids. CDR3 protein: CSVDPGGVDEQYF. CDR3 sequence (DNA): TGCAGCGTTGACCCGGGCGGGGTGGACGAGCAGTACTTC.

CDR3 region: CASSQNNQPQHF. The CDR3 DNA follows: TGTGCCAGCTCACAAAACAATCAGCCCCAGCATTTT. V usage is TRBV18 and J usage is TRBJ1-5; D is undetermined. V lost 4 bases and J lost 3, with 4 bases in between. The CDR3 covers 12 residues. CDR1 and CDR2 from the germline V gene are KGHSH and LQKENI.

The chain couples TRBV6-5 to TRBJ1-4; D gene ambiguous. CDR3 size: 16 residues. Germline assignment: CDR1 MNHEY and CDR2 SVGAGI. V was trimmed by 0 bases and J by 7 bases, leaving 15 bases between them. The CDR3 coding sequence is TGTGCCAGCAGTTACTCTTTTACGCGGCAGAGTGAAAAACTGTTTTTT. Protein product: CASSYSFTRQSEKLFF.